The 10 T cell receptor beta chains given below trace back to one sample, sequenced in a study of identical twins. MiXCR, applied by TCRdb to the 5' RACE reads, yields one record per CDR3 protein. The sample has under 900,000 distinct CDR3 sequences, roughly 18% seen once. The same sample was also used in a study of T cells expressing NK-cell markers.

The sequencing input was PBMCs. These receptors were obtained from a woman aged 18-29 years in good health.

In this sample, this clonotype turned up a few times. The V gene is TRBV5-1, the J gene TRBJ1-1, with D possibly matching TRBD1 (5 bases). The CDR3 runs 14 residues. Germline assignment: CDR1 SGHRS and CDR2 YFSETQ. Deletions cut 4 bases from V and 4 bases from J, with 14 bases between. CDR3: CASSPQDMRTEAFF. CDR3 DNA sequence: TGCGCCAGCAGCCCGCAGGACATGCGCACTGAAGCTTTCTTT.

This clonotype was seen a handful of times. The rearrangement uses TRBV9 and TRBJ2-3; D possibly matches TRBD1 or TRBD2 (5 bases each). Trimming removed 0 bases from V and 2 bases from J, with 13 bases in between. Germline V gene sequence: CDR1 SGDLS, CDR2 YYNGEE. CDR3 length equals 16 residues. As DNA, the CDR3 is TGTGCCAGCAGCGTAGGAGTGGGACCCAACACAGATACGCAGTATTTT. This gives the protein CASSVGVGPNTDTQYF.

The chain links TRBV15 to TRBJ2-5; 9 bases line up with TRBD2. The CDR3 has 16 residues. V was pared by 0 bases and J by 5 bases, with 7 bases of the junction left unmatched. Per germline, CDR1 LNHNV and CDR2 YYDKDF (reference sequence). The CDR3 sequence: CATSRDRVAGEETQYF. CDR3 nucleotide sequence: TGTGCCACCAGCAGAGATCGGGTAGCGGGGGAGGAGACCCAGTACTTC. Complete variable domain (other parts from reference TRBV15 and TRBJ2-5): DAMVIQNPRYQVTQFGKPVTLSCSQTLNHNVMYWYQQKSSQAPKLLFHYYDKDFNNEADTPDNFQSRRPNTSFCFLDIRSPGLGDTAMYLCATSRDRVAGEETQYFGPGTRLLVL.

The chain combines TRBV29-1 with TRBJ2-7, with 11 bases matching TRBD1. Germline CDR1 is SQVTM and CDR2 is ANQGSEA. The CDR3 has 15 residues. The V segment lost 1 base and the J segment 6 bases; nucleotides outside the gene matches: 8. In nucleotides, the CDR3 is TGCAGCGTTGAAGCCTGGGGGGGACAGGGGGTCGAGCAGTACTTC. This translates into CSVEAWGGQGVEQYF.

The gene calls are TRBV21-1 and TRBJ2-7; no check of the table's D call, TRBD1, against the DNA was made. TRBV21-1 is a recognized pseudogene. The CDR3 consists of 16 residues. The CDR3 DNA reads as TGTGCCAGCAGCAAGCCTAAGATGGGACAGACCTACGAGCAGTACTTC. Protein sequence: CASSKPKMGQTYEQYF.

This clonotype came up once. V and J are TRBV12-3 or TRBV12-4 and TRBJ2-2; a possible D gene is TRBD2 (7 bases). Trimming shortened V by 7 bases and J by 3 bases, and 18 bases separated the two germline ends. The CDR3 runs 16 residues. CDR3 nucleotide sequence: TGTGCCAGCATCCTCAGCAAGGGGGGGCACACCGGGGAGCTGTTTTTT. It encodes CASILSKGGHTGELFF.

This chain uses TRBV27 with TRBJ2-5; D unclear. CDR1 and CDR2 from the germline V gene are MNHEY and SMNVEV (reference sequence). The V end lost 3 bases, the J end lost 2 bases, and 7 bases lay between the germline ends. The length of the CDR3 is 13 residues. CDR3 loop: CASSFFRQETQYF. CDR3 DNA sequence: TGTGCCAGCAGTTTTTTCAGACAAGAGACCCAGTACTTC.

This clonotype was detected only a few times. The chain couples TRBV5-6 to TRBJ2-3; D remains ambiguous. CDR1 and CDR2 from the germline V gene are SGHDT and YYEEEE. This CDR3 comprises 12 residues. Trimming cost V 5 bases and J 3 bases, with 7 bases left between them. CDR3 sequence (DNA): TGTGCCAGCAGGTTCTATACAGATACGCAGTATTTT. Translation gives CASRFYTDTQYF.

This clonotype was found a few times. This chain joins TRBV30 and TRBJ2-1, with TRBD2 identical over 9 bases. This CDR3 region has 14 residues. Germline assignment: CDR1 GTSNPN and CDR2 SVGIG (reference sequence). With 5 bases clipped from V and 4 bases from J, the junction kept 6 bases outside the gene matches. CDR3 protein: CAWDSGSRYNEQFF. For the CDR3, the DNA is TGTGCCTGGGATAGCGGGAGTAGGTACAATGAGCAGTTCTTC.

This chain connects TRBV10-3 to TRBJ2-1, with 13 bases identical to TRBD2. This CDR3 contains 19 residues. V was pared by 0 bases and J by 6 bases, with 11 bases of the junction left unmatched. Germline values: CDR1 ENHRY, CDR2 SYGVKD. CDR3 DNA sequence: TGTGCCATCAGTGAGTCGGGCACTAGCGGGAGGGCAAACAGCAATGAGCAGTTCTTC. It specifies CAISESGTSGRANSNEQFF.